This TCR beta chain was sequenced in a study of shared clonotypes between healthy human individuals. The assay ran at deep level. The data were produced by immunoSEQ multiplex PCR, yet TCRdb's version contains in-frame clones alone and is incomplete. This sample yields 2 million to 3 million clones, of which about 92% are seen a single time; over 0.12% belongs to the top ten. V lost 2 bases to trimming and J lost 8 bases, with 15 bases between them. CDR3 size: 13 residues. Germline CDR1 and CDR2: GTSNPN and SVGIG (reference sequence). Sequencing was done on a sample of naive CD4+ T cells sorted from blood. Regarding subset: CD45RA+ positively selected. The chain has TRBV30 and TRBJ1-1; no clear D gene. The source of this sequence is a man aged 18-30 years in good health. CDR3 DNA sequence: TGTGCCTGGAGTCCGTCGGGCCTAGAAGAAGCTTTCTTT. This gives the protein CAWSPSGLEEAFF.